This T cell receptor beta chain was identified in a study of cytomegalovirus exposure and HLA in healthy donors. Study information: Falling in the Caucasian-associated ancestry cluster were about four fifths of under 500 genotyped donors. Study outcomes and limitations: The CMV antigen specificity of a few CMV-associated chains was confirmed through in vitro analysis. TCR beta V segments were, for the most part, productive about 87% or about 30% of the time in an earlier analysis.

The CDR3 sequence is 15 residues long. Trimming pared 0 bases from V and 2 bases from J, leaving 8 bases between. The V gene's germline CDR1 is MRHNA and CDR2 SNTAGT. Both 60 Vbeta primers and 13 Jbeta primers went into the PCR. Authors' data handling: There were 80 million or so unique TCR beta chains by a later count, and some 12 million of them were shared. Sequencing used immunoSEQ multiplex PCR; TCRdb keeps in-frame clones, though not all of them. V, J and clone size are taken as reported in that table, and D and trimming were inferred from the DNA itself. This sample has about 150,000 clones, with approximately 85% found just once. This clone was seen only a few times. Its target is not known.

What was sequenced was PBMCs. The TCR sequence derives from a woman in her forties or fifties in good health and CMV-seropositive. V is TRBV6-4 and J is TRBJ2-1; TRBD2 might be the D (6 bases). CDR3: CASSDSEGPYNEQFF. For the CDR3, the DNA is TGTGCCAGCAGTGACTCGGAGGGCCCCTACAATGAGCAGTTCTTC.